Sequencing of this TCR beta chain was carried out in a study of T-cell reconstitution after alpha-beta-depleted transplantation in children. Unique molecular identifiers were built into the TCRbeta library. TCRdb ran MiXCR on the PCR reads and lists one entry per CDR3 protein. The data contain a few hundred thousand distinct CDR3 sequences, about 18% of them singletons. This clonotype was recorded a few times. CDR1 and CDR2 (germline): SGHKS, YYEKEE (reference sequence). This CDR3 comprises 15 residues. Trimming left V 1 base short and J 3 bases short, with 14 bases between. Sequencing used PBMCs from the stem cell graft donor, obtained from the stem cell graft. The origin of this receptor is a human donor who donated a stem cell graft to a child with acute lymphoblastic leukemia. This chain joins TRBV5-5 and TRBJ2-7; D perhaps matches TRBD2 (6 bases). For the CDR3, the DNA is TGTGCCAGCAGCTTGTGGCGGGGTATCAACTACGAGCAGTACTTC. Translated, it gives CASSLWRGINYEQYF.